These 26 T cell receptor beta chains were sequenced from one sample in a study of blood T cells in healthy people across ages. Then a second PCR, running roughly 7 to 11 cycles, was carried out with a sample-barcoded 5' primer and a J-beta primer mix. TCRdb reprocessed the 5' RACE reads with MiXCR, giving one entry per CDR3 protein. In the table there are 550,000 to 700,000 distinct CDR3 sequences, roughly a quarter of which are singletons. Input material: blood. These TCRs come from a woman in her sixties or seventies in good health.

In this sample, this clonotype turned up a few times. The chain uses TRBV12-3 or TRBV12-4 and TRBJ1-1; 7 nucleotides line up with TRBD1. Germline trimming cut 4 bases from V and 1 base from J; bases unmatched to any gene: 12. The CDR3 extends over 17 amino acids. This chain's CDR3 is CASSSRGLKGKNTEAFF. In DNA, the CDR3 is TGTGCCAGCAGTTCTAGGGGGCTTAAGGGTAAGAACACTGAAGCTTTCTTT.

This clonotype was seen more than once but under ten times. J is TRBJ2-1 and V is TRBV20-1; 8 bases are shared with TRBD2. The germline V gene encodes CDR1 DFQATT and CDR2 SNEGSKA (reference sequence). The V segment lost 3 bases and the J segment 6 bases; nucleotides outside the gene matches: 7. The CDR3 runs 14 residues. The CDR3 protein is CSARVGGASNEQFF. In DNA, the CDR3 is TGCAGTGCTAGGGTCGGGGGGGCCTCCAATGAGCAGTTCTTC.

The sample holds a few counts of this clonotype. The rearrangement joins TRBV10-3 to TRBJ1-3; 7 positions agree with TRBD1. CDR1 and CDR2 from the germline V gene are ENHRY and SYGVKD. The V and J ends lost 0 bases and 7 bases, in that order; junction bases with no gene match: 6. The CDR3 length is 15 residues. The CDR3 DNA follows: TGTGCCATCAGTGAGTCGACAGGGTCAATCAACACCATATATTTT. It yields the protein CAISESTGSINTIYF.

This chain links TRBV5-6 with TRBJ2-1; 15 nucleotides align to TRBD2. Germline V gene data show CDR1 as SGHDT and CDR2 as YYEEEE. Unmatched junction bases numbered 4, after V lost 4 bases and J lost 11 bases. This CDR3 region has 14 residues. DNA of the CDR3: TGTGCCAGCAGCGGGACTAGCGGGAGGTTCAAGCAGTTCTTC. Its protein is CASSGTSGRFKQFF.

This rearrangement joins TRBV29-1 to TRBJ2-1, with TRBD1 matching 8 bases. The CDR3 length is 16 residues. Looked up from germline, CDR1 is SQVTM and CDR2 is ANQGSEA. The V and J ends lost 3 bases and 1 base, in that order; junction bases with no gene match: 8. The CDR3 loop is CSVEAVGTGSYNEQFF. The CDR3 bases are TGCAGCGTTGAGGCTGTTGGGACAGGATCCTACAATGAGCAGTTCTTC.

This clonotype has at least ten counts. The genes are TRBV6-5 and TRBJ1-2; weak D call: TRBD1 (5 bases). V lost 5 bases to trimming and J lost 8 bases, with 18 bases between them. The germline CDR1 and CDR2 sequences are MNHEY and SVGAGI. This CDR3 has 14 amino acids. CDR3 DNA sequence: TGTGCCAGCAGTACTCAGGGCGGCGGGCCCGGCTACACCTTC. Its translation is CASSTQGGGPGYTF.

The count of this clonotype is one. The chain uses TRBV29-1 and TRBJ2-3; TRBD1 aligns across 7 bases. Germline V CDR1 and CDR2: SQVTM, ANQGSEA. There are 13 residues in the CDR3. The V segment lost 5 bases and the J segment 3 bases; nucleotides outside the gene matches: 5. The CDR3 spells CSVRQGLTDTQYF. The CDR3 DNA reads as TGCAGCGTTCGACAGGGTTTAACAGATACGCAGTATTTT.

This clonotype was seen a handful of times. The rearrangement joins TRBV29-1 to TRBJ1-2; D possibly corresponds to TRBD1 (5 bases). Trimming left V 7 bases short and J 6 bases short, with 15 bases between. The CDR3 covers 12 residues. Germline loops: CDR1 SQVTM, CDR2 ANQGSEA. CDR3 sequence: CSAEEGPDGYTF. CDR3 nucleotide sequence: TGCAGCGCCGAAGAGGGGCCGGATGGCTACACCTTC.

The gene calls are TRBV4-3 and TRBJ2-2; unclear D gene. CDR3 length: 14 amino acids. Germline lookup yields CDR1 LGHNA and CDR2 YSLEER. The V gene lost 6 bases and the J gene lost 6 bases, with 14 bases spanning the gap. The CDR3 region is CASRLSEVSGELFF. In DNA, the CDR3 is TGCGCCAGCAGACTCTCTGAAGTATCCGGGGAGCTGTTTTTT.

This chain joins TRBV7-3 and TRBJ1-1, with 10 bases matching TRBD1. Germline V gives CDR1 SGHTA, CDR2 FQGTGA. The CDR3 is 15 residues long. Trimming removed 3 bases from V and 7 bases from J; junction bases left unmatched: 8. The CDR3 region is CASSLTGGGTVEAFF. In DNA, the CDR3 is TGTGCCAGCAGCTTGACAGGGGGCGGGACTGTTGAAGCTTTCTTT.

V and J are TRBV7-2 and TRBJ2-1; a possible D gene is TRBD1 (5 bases). Per germline, CDR1 SGHTA and CDR2 FQGNSA. The CDR3 extends over 15 amino acids. Trimming shortened V by 4 bases and J by 10 bases, and 20 bases separated the two germline ends. The CDR3 nucleotides are TGTGCCAGCAGCTCCCAAGGGGCAGTTAACAGGGAGCAGTTCTTC. Amino acids: CASSSQGAVNREQFF.

This chain uses TRBV12-3 or TRBV12-4 with TRBJ2-7; D possibly corresponds to TRBD1 (5 bases). V was shortened by 5 bases and J by 2 bases, with 10 bases between the two germline ends. The CDR3 runs 13 residues. The DNA for the CDR3 is TGTGCCAGCAGTCGGACATTTACCTACGAGCAGTACTTC. Its protein product is CASSRTFTYEQYF.

This clonotype has only one observation. The rearrangement links TRBV20-1 to TRBJ1-3, with D possibly TRBD1 on 5 matching bases. This CDR3 has 12 amino acids. V was clipped by 6 bases and J by 4 bases, with 10 bases between them. Germline assignment: CDR1 DFQATT and CDR2 SNEGSKA (reference sequence). The CDR3, as DNA: TGCAGTGCCCCGGACACAGGAAACACCATATATTTT. Its translation: CSAPDTGNTIYF.

V gene TRBV27 combines with J gene TRBJ1-6, with 8 bases aligning to TRBD1. J gave up 9 bases and V 6 bases, and 10 bases lay outside the gene matches. Germline V CDR1 and CDR2: MNHEY, SMNVEV (reference sequence). The CDR3 is 15 residues long. The CDR3 reads CASRPLDRDLSPLHF. CDR3 DNA sequence: TGTGCCAGCAGACCATTGGACAGGGATCTTTCACCCCTCCACTTT.

V gene TRBV6-5 combines with J gene TRBJ1-2; D unresolved. This CDR3 comprises 13 residues. V lost 0 bases, J lost 4 bases, and 6 bases lay in between. The germline V gene encodes CDR1 MNHEY and CDR2 SVGAGI. CDR3 DNA: TGTGCCAGCAGTTACTCGGGGATCTATGGCTACACCTTC. Amino acids: CASSYSGIYGYTF.

The CDR3 DNA reads TGTGCCAGCAGTTGGCGCAGGGGGTCCCCTTATAGCAATCAGCCCCAGCATTTT. Residues: CASSWRRGSPYSNQPQHF. This chain uses TRBV12-3 or TRBV12-4 with TRBJ1-5; 7 nucleotides match TRBD1. The CDR3 loop spans 18 amino acids. J gave up 0 bases and V 4 bases, and 12 bases lay outside the gene matches.

A single count supports this clonotype. V usage is TRBV7-9 and J usage is TRBJ2-1; 11 nucleotides align to TRBD2. V lost 5 bases to trimming and J lost 8 bases; unmatched junction nucleotides: 11. The CDR3 has 16 amino acids. Germline values: CDR1 SEHNR, CDR2 FQNEAQ (reference sequence). CDR3 sequence (DNA): TGTGCCAGCAGCCCTATAGCGGGGGGGCCCGGGCATGAGCAGTTCTTC. It yields the protein CASSPIAGGPGHEQFF.

The CDR3 here is CASNHAGGNTEAFF. DNA of the CDR3: TGTGCCAGCAATCATGCGGGGGGAAACACTGAAGCTTTCTTT. The chain joins TRBV12-3 or TRBV12-4 to TRBJ1-1, with a possible D match to TRBD1 (5 bases). Trimming stripped 7 bases from V and 2 bases from J, with 14 bases between. The CDR3 covers 14 residues.

This clonotype was observed a few times. The rearrangement joins TRBV20-1 to TRBJ2-5, with no clear D. Trimming pared 0 bases from V and 4 bases from J, leaving 15 bases between. From germline, CDR1 is DFQATT and CDR2 SNEGSKA (reference sequence). CDR3 size: 15 residues. CDR3 bases: TGCAGTGCTAGAGAGTCCACCTGGGGTGGAGAGACCCAGTACTTC. This gives the protein CSARESTWGGETQYF.

As DNA, the CDR3 is TGTGCCAGCAGTTACTCGACAATCGACAGGTCCTTCACGCAGTATTTT. The encoded protein is CASSYSTIDRSFTQYF. The V and J genes are TRBV6-6 and TRBJ2-3; tentatively, D is TRBD1 (6 bases). The CDR3 spans 16 residues. Trimming stripped 0 bases from V and 9 bases from J, with 19 bases between. CDR1 is MNHNY and CDR2 is SVGAGI in the germline V gene (reference sequence).

The chain combines TRBV28 with TRBJ2-7; 8 bases agree with TRBD1. Germline assignment: CDR1 MDHEN and CDR2 SYDVKM. Germline trimming cut 4 bases from V and 4 bases from J; bases unmatched to any gene: 12. This CDR3 region has 16 residues. CDR3 loop: CASSSPGQGGVYEQYF. Written as DNA, the CDR3 is TGTGCCAGCAGTTCCCCTGGACAGGGAGGTGTGTACGAGCAGTACTTC.

As DNA, the CDR3 is TGTGCCAGCAGCTTGGGGCCTGGGGGGCGAGGGATCCAGCCCCAGCATTTT. It specifies CASSLGPGGRGIQPQHF. This chain joins TRBV5-5 and TRBJ1-5, with a weak D call TRBD1 (6 bases). The length of the CDR3 is 17 residues. Per the germline V gene, CDR1 is SGHKS and CDR2 is YYEKEE (reference sequence). Trimming left V 0 bases short and J 7 bases short, with 20 bases between. Full variable domain (missing parts from reference TRBV5-5 and TRBJ1-5): DAGVTQSPTHLIKTRGQQVTLRCSPISGHKSVSWYQQVLGQGPQFIFQYYEKEERGRGNFPDRFSARQFPNYSSELNVNALLLGDSALYLCASSLGPGGRGIQPQHFGDGTRLSIL.

The chain combines TRBV6-2 or TRBV6-3 with TRBJ1-1; TRBD1 might be the D (6 bases). The CDR3 is made up of 14 amino acids. The V gene lost 0 bases and the J gene lost 2 bases, with 7 bases spanning the gap. The germline V gene has CDR1 MNHEY and CDR2 SVGEGT. CDR3 DNA: TGTGCCAGCAGTTACTCGGACAGAAACACTGAAGCTTTCTTT. Its translation: CASSYSDRNTEAFF.

The chain has TRBV7-8 and TRBJ1-2; the match to TRBD1 covers 7 bases. V lost 5 bases, J lost 3 bases, and 6 bases stayed unmatched. The germline gives CDR1 SGHVS, CDR2 FQNEAQ. The CDR3 sequence is 14 residues long. The CDR3 loop reads CASSRGTEYYGYTF. The DNA for the CDR3 is TGTGCCAGCAGCCGAGGGACAGAATACTATGGCTACACCTTC.

This chain uses TRBV3-1 with TRBJ1-2, with 7 positions matching TRBD1. The CDR3 consists of 16 residues. Trimming cost V 3 bases and J 2 bases; bases outside gene matches: 9. Germline CDR1 reads LGHDT; CDR2 reads YNNKEL (reference sequence). The CDR3 reads CASSHSGTAKNYGYTF. DNA of the CDR3: TGTGCCAGCAGCCACTCGGGGACAGCGAAAAACTATGGCTACACCTTC. Full variable domain (rest looked up from reference TRBV3-1 and TRBJ1-2): DTAVSQTPKYLVTQMGNDKSIKCEQNLGHDTMYWYKQDSKKFLKIMFSYNNKELIINETVPNRFSPKSPDKAHLNLHINSLELGDSAVYFCASSHSGTAKNYGYTFGSGTRLTVV.

This clonotype was detected only a few times. The junction does not match germline at one end; this may be a read error. CDR3 sequence (DNA): TGCAGTGCTCGACAGGGGGCAAAGGAGCGGTTCTTC. Translated, it gives CSARQGAKERFF. V usage is TRBV20-1 and J usage is TRBJ2-1, with TRBD1 matching over 10 bases. This CDR3 has 12 residues. The germline V gene encodes CDR1 DFQATT and CDR2 SNEGSKA (reference sequence).